Shown below are 13 T cell receptor beta chains from a single sample sequenced in a study of blood T cell repertoires in COVID-19 (dated by TCRdb to about 2020). The library was prepared using the immunoSEQ multiplex PCR assay. Not all clones reach the TCRdb copy of this immuneACCESS table, which keeps in-frame sequences only. Checked studies attribute under half of the gap to unresolved V genes and leave the rest unexplained. This sample holds around 200,000 clones; 85% were observed only once. Of the sample, about 19% is held by the ten largest clones. The sequenced sample was PBMCs or T cells enriched from blood (not recorded which). Receptor source: a man aged 35-49 years who had recovered from COVID-19.

This chain joins TRBV27 and TRBJ2-3, with 11 positions matching TRBD2. CDR1 and CDR2 from the germline V gene are MNHEY and SMNVEV (reference sequence). The CDR3 contains 16 residues. Unmatched junction bases numbered 6, after V lost 1 base and J lost 6 bases. The CDR3 DNA sequence: TGTGCCAGCAGTTTATTGACTAGCGGGACCGGCGATACGCAGTATTTT. It translates to CASSLLTSGTGDTQYF.

This chain links TRBV6-5 with TRBJ2-7; 9 nucleotides agree with TRBD1. CDR3 length: 13 residues. J gave up 6 bases and V 2 bases, and 2 bases lay outside the gene matches. CDR1 and CDR2 (germline): MNHEY, SVGAGI. The CDR3 DNA is TGTGCCAGCAGTTACCGGACAGGGGTCGAGCAGTACTTC. Its translation: CASSYRTGVEQYF.

This chain uses TRBV5-5 with TRBJ1-5, with D uncertain. This CDR3 is built from 15 residues. In germline, CDR1 is SGHKS, CDR2 YYEKEE (reference sequence). Trimming took off 2 bases at V and 0 bases at J, with 9 bases between the two ends. The CDR3 here is CASSLLDSSNQPQHF. DNA for the CDR3: TGTGCCAGCAGCTTATTGGACTCTAGCAATCAGCCCCAGCATTTT.

The chain recombines TRBV13 with TRBJ2-7; D is unresolved. Germline CDR1 and CDR2: PRHDT and FYEKMQ (reference sequence). V gave up 5 bases and J gave up 3 bases, with 5 bases separating them. This CDR3 region has 11 residues. CDR3 nucleotides: TGTGCCAGCAGCCTAAACTACGAGCAGTACTTC. Translating it yields CASSLNYEQYF.

The CDR3 here is CASSQGEAGDYEQYF. The CDR3 DNA reads TGCGCCAGCAGCCAAGGAGAGGCAGGGGACTACGAGCAGTACTTC. The gene calls are TRBV4-3 and TRBJ2-7; perhaps TRBD1 as D (6 bases). V was pared by 1 base and J by 3 bases, with 13 bases between. CDR3 length: 15 amino acids. Germline CDR1 LGHNA, CDR2 YSLEER.

The chain couples TRBV4-1 to TRBJ1-2; the D is unclear. Germline CDR1 reads MGHRA; CDR2 reads YSYEKL. V lost 2 bases and J 6 bases, leaving 7 bases between the germline ends. This CDR3 spans 12 amino acids. The CDR3 nucleotides are TGCGCCAGCAGCCAACTGAGCCATGGCTACACCTTC. Translation: CASSQLSHGYTF.

The genes are TRBV7-2 and TRBJ1-1, with D hard to call. The V gene lost 2 bases and the J gene lost 1 base, with 5 bases spanning the gap. Germline V CDR1 and CDR2: SGHTA, FQGNSA. CDR3 length: 13 residues. The CDR3 loop reads CASSLQANTEAFF. The CDR3 DNA reads as TGTGCCAGCAGCTTACAGGCGAACACTGAAGCTTTCTTT.

The chain employs TRBV6-6 and TRBJ2-5; tentatively, D is TRBD1 (7 bases). The CDR3 runs 14 residues. CDR1 and CDR2 (germline): MNHNY, SVGAGI (reference sequence). Trimming removed 4 bases from V and 0 bases from J, with 9 bases in between. The CDR3 protein is CASSSGGYQETQYF. CDR3 bases: TGTGCCAGCAGTTCAGGGGGGTACCAAGAGACCCAGTACTTC.

The chain recombines TRBV19 with TRBJ1-6; 7 nucleotides match TRBD1. Germline-derived CDR1 and CDR2 are LNHDA and SQIVND (reference sequence). The V segment lost 5 bases and the J segment 7 bases; nucleotides outside the gene matches: 5. The CDR3 totals 14 residues. CDR3 nucleotide sequence: TGTGCCAGTAGTGGGGGACAGAGGAATTCACCCCTCCACTTT. It codes for CASSGGQRNSPLHF.

The chain links TRBV7-2 to TRBJ2-7; the match to TRBD1 covers 9 bases. The V segment lost 6 bases and the J segment 5 bases; nucleotides outside the gene matches: 5. Germline V gene data show CDR1 as SGHTA and CDR2 as FQGNSA. The CDR3 loop spans 13 amino acids. CDR3 residues: CASRTGTGNEQYF. In DNA form, the CDR3 reads TGTGCCAGCAGGACCGGGACAGGGAACGAGCAGTACTTC.

This clone was recorded only once. The chain joins TRBV11-3 to TRBJ2-3; TRBD2 is a possible D gene (7 bases). Trimming shortened V by 5 bases and J by 0 bases, and 15 bases separated the two germline ends. In germline, CDR1 is SGHNT, CDR2 YENEEA. The CDR3 contains 16 residues. CDR3 sequence (DNA): TGTGCCAGCAGCCCCTACCGGGGGGCTAGCACAGATACGCAGTATTTT. Translating it yields CASSPYRGASTDTQYF.

Only one count was recorded for this clone. This sequence joins TRBV14 and TRBJ2-5; TRBD1 aligns across 7 bases. This CDR3 has 16 residues. Unmatched junction bases numbered 13, after V lost 4 bases and J lost 5 bases. The germline CDR1 and CDR2 sequences are SGHDN and FVKESK. CDR3 sequence: CASSRTDRARKETQYF. The CDR3 DNA is TGTGCCAGCAGCCGGACTGACAGGGCTCGGAAGGAGACCCAGTACTTC.

This clone was observed a few times. The genes are TRBV12-5 and TRBJ1-2, with D hard to call. Germline V gene data show CDR1 as LGHNT and CDR2 as FRNRAP. The CDR3 spans 13 residues. Deletions cut 6 bases from V and 0 bases from J, with 8 bases between. DNA for the CDR3: TGTGCTAGTGGGACGGGGACTAACTATGGCTACACCTTC. Its translation is CASGTGTNYGYTF.